Here is one TCR beta chain with its context. Template material for TCR beta VDJ and CDR3 profiling consisted of genomic DNA. TCRdb reanalysed the reads using MiXCR and keeps one entry per CDR3 protein. The table has approximately 130,000 distinct CDR3 sequences, 50% to 70% seen once. These data are taken from a study of CD8+CD57+ T cells in acquired aplastic anemia. CD8+CD57+ cell expansion had been shown by flow cytometry in patients chosen for sequencing. Sequencing used sorted CD4+, CD8+, or CD8+CD57+ T cells (not recorded which) from PBMCs. This clonotype was sampled from a human donor with aplastic anemia.

The CDR3 DNA reads as TGTGCCAGCAGTTGGGACAGGGGGAACGAGCAGTACTTC. Amino acid sequence: CASSWDRGNEQYF. V gene TRBV2 combines with J gene TRBJ2-7; 11 nucleotides agree with TRBD1. Trimming removed 5 bases from V and 5 bases from J; junction bases left unmatched: 2. This CDR3 has 13 amino acids. The germline CDR1 and CDR2 sequences are SNHLY and FYNNEI.